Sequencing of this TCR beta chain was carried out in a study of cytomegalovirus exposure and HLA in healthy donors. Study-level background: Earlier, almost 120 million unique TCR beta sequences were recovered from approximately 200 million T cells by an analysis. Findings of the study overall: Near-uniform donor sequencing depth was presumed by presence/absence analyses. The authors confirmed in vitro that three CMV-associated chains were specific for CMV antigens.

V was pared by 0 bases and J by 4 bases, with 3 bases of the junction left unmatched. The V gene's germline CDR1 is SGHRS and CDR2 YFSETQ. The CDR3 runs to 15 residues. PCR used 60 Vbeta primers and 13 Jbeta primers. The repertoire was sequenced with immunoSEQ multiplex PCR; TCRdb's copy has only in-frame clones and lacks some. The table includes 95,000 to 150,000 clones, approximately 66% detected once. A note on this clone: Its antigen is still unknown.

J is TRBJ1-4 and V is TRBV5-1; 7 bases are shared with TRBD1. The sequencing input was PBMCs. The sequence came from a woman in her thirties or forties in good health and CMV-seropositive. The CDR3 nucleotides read TGCGCCAGCAGCTTGGGACAGGGACGTAATGAAAAACTGTTTTTT. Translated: CASSLGQGRNEKLFF.